These 19 T cell receptor beta chains were sequenced from one sample in a study of cytomegalovirus exposure and HLA in healthy donors. PCR was performed using 60 Vbeta and 13 Jbeta primers. Measured with immunoSEQ multiplex PCR; TCRdb has only the in-frame clones, and not every one. Counted here are some 95,000 clones, around four fifths occurring once; the ten biggest clones make up approximately 7%. The sequencing sample was made of PBMCs. The receptor set was obtained from a man in his forties or fifties in good health and CMV-seropositive.

The chain combines TRBV19 with TRBJ2-2; 12 bases agree with TRBD2. CDR1 is LNHDA and CDR2 is SQIVND in the germline V gene (reference sequence). V dropped 6 bases and J dropped 6; count of bases not matched to a gene: 11. The CDR3 loop spans 17 amino acids. CDR3 in amino acids: CASRLNGLAGGPGELFF. The CDR3 DNA reads as TGTGCCAGTAGGCTAAACGGGCTAGCGGGGGGGCCCGGGGAGCTGTTTTTT. Variable domain in full (rest from reference TRBV19 and TRBJ2-2): DGGITQSPKYLFRKEGQNVTLSCEQNLNHDAMYWYRQDPGQGLRLIYYSQIVNDFQKGDIAEGYSVSREKKESFPLTVTSAQKNPTAFYLCASRLNGLAGGPGELFFGEGSRLTVL.

The DNA of the CDR3 is TGTGCCAGCAGCCCTACCGGGGGAAACGAGCAGTACTTC. Translated, it gives CASSPTGGNEQYF. V is TRBV7-9 and J is TRBJ2-7; a weak D match, TRBD2 (6 bases). The CDR3 contains 13 residues. CDR1 and CDR2 from the germline V gene are SEHNR and FQNEAQ (reference sequence). V shed 5 bases and J shed 5 bases, with 13 bases lying between them.

The gene calls are TRBV7-3 and TRBJ1-2, with D perhaps matching TRBD1 (6 bases). Germline V gives CDR1 SGHTA, CDR2 FQGTGA. The CDR3 has 14 residues. V lost 5 bases, J lost 4 bases, and 14 bases lay in between. The CDR3 reads CASSPGDISYGYTF. In DNA form, the CDR3 reads TGTGCCAGCAGCCCAGGGGACATATCCTATGGCTACACCTTC. Full variable domain (outside the CDR3, taken from reference TRBV7-3 and TRBJ1-2): GAGVSQTPSNKVTEKGKYVELRCDPISGHTALYWYRQSLGQGPEFLIYFQGTGAADDSGLPNDRFFAVRPEGSVSTLKIQRTERGDSAVYLCASSPGDISYGYTFGSGTRLTVV.

The chain uses TRBV6-5 and TRBJ2-2; no clear D. Trimming removed 9 bases from V and 2 bases from J, with 10 bases in between. CDR1 is MNHEY, CDR2 SVGAGI, per germline. The CDR3 has 13 residues. The CDR3 loop reads CASTEPNTGELFF. The CDR3 DNA reads as TGTGCCAGTACCGAGCCAAACACCGGGGAGCTGTTTTTT.

This chain joins TRBV27 and TRBJ2-7, with TRBD2 as a possible D gene (7 bases). CDR3 size: 17 residues. Germline V lookup: CDR1 MNHEY, CDR2 SMNVEV (reference sequence). Trimming shortened V by 2 bases and J by 3 bases, and 20 bases separated the two germline ends. CDR3 amino acids: CASSLEGWGGRSYEQYF. CDR3 nucleotide sequence: TGTGCCAGCAGTTTAGAGGGTTGGGGGGGGCGAAGCTACGAGCAGTACTTC.

The CDR3 DNA follows: TGTGCCAGCAGTTGGACAGGGAACACTGAAGCTTTCTTT. It translates to CASSWTGNTEAFF. This sequence joins TRBV27 and TRBJ1-1; 7 bases map to TRBD1. The V gene end was trimmed by 4 bases and the J gene end by 1 base; junction bases not matched to a gene: 0. Per germline, CDR1 MNHEY and CDR2 SMNVEV (reference sequence). This CDR3 comprises 13 residues.

CDR3 nucleotides: TGCAGCGTTGGACAGAACTATGGCTACACCTTC. Translation: CSVGQNYGYTF. The V call is TRBV29-1, the J call TRBJ1-2; D is perhaps TRBD1 (5 bases). Trimming took 4 bases from V and 2 from J, leaving 5 bases between them. The CDR3 loop spans 11 amino acids. Per germline, CDR1 SQVTM and CDR2 ANQGSEA.

This chain links TRBV4-1 with TRBJ1-2, with D unresolved. The CDR3 spans 16 residues. Germline CDR1 reads MGHRA; CDR2 reads YSYEKL. The V end lost 1 base, the J end lost 0 bases, and 12 bases lay between the germline ends. As DNA, the CDR3 is TGCGCCAGCAGCCAAGTCCTGGCGGAAGCTAACTATGGCTACACCTTC. It yields the protein CASSQVLAEANYGYTF.

The chain uses TRBV6-4 and TRBJ2-3; TRBD2 matches at 7 bases. CDR1 is MRHNA, CDR2 SNTAGT, per germline. The CDR3 is 16 residues long. The V and J ends lost 3 bases and 4 bases, in that order; junction bases with no gene match: 10. In DNA form, the CDR3 reads TGTGCCAGCAGTGAAGGGCGCGGACGGGGGGCAGATACGCAGTATTTT. This gives the protein CASSEGRGRGADTQYF.

The CDR3 region has the DNA TGTGCCAGCAGTGAGCCCCTGAGGGGGGAAAAACTGTTTTTT. This gives the protein CASSEPLRGEKLFF. V and J are TRBV6-1 and TRBJ1-4, with D possibly TRBD1 on 6 matching bases. The CDR3 contains 14 residues. From germline, CDR1 is MNHNS and CDR2 SASEGT. With 3 bases removed from V and 8 bases from J, the gap between germline ends came to 13 bases.

CDR3 loop: CASSQGIAGGRETQYF. The CDR3 DNA follows: TGTGCCAGCAGCCAGGGAATAGCGGGGGGCCGGGAGACCCAGTACTTC. The chain has TRBV7-2 and TRBJ2-5, with TRBD2 identical over 10 bases. The junction had 11 bases not matched to a gene; V was cut back by 5 bases and J by 5 bases. Germline CDR1 reads SGHTA; CDR2 reads FQGNSA. This CDR3 has 16 residues.

In its sample, this clone was seen a few times. V is TRBV7-2 and J is TRBJ1-1, with D possibly matching TRBD1 (5 bases). Trimming left V 3 bases short and J 1 base short, with 21 bases between. This CDR3 is built from 18 residues. CDR1 is SGHTA, CDR2 FQGNSA, per germline. CDR3 loop: CASSLGGVASRENTEAFF. The CDR3 DNA follows: TGTGCCAGCAGCTTGGGGGGTGTAGCTTCTAGGGAGAACACTGAAGCTTTCTTT.

The chain recombines TRBV10-3 with TRBJ2-7; TRBD1 matches at 11 bases. This CDR3 has 14 amino acids. CDR1 is ENHRY and CDR2 is SYGVKD in the germline V gene. The V segment lost 10 bases and the J segment 6 bases; nucleotides outside the gene matches: 11. The CDR3 spells CATLRGQGGLEQYF. The DNA for the CDR3 is TGTGCCACCCTAAGGGGACAGGGGGGCCTCGAGCAGTACTTC.

V and J are TRBV9 and TRBJ1-2, with D possibly matching TRBD1 (5 bases). This CDR3 is 14 amino acids long. Germline V CDR1 and CDR2: SGDLS, YYNGEE. V was trimmed by 6 bases and J by 6 bases, leaving 18 bases between them. CDR3 sequence (DNA): TGTGCCAGCAAGATAGCAGGGAGGTGGGATGGCTACACCTTC. It translates to CASKIAGRWDGYTF. The entire variable domain, with the rest obtained from reference TRBV9 and TRBJ1-2, is as follows: DSGVTQTPKHLITATGQRVTLRCSPRSGDLSVYWYQQSLDQGLQFLIQYYNGEERAKGNILERFSAQQFPDLHSELNLSSLELGDSALYFCASKIAGRWDGYTFGSGTRLTVV.

The chain has TRBV28 and TRBJ2-7, with 10 nucleotides matching TRBD1. The ends lost 3 bases at V and 2 bases at J; junction bases unmatched: 4. The CDR3 is made up of 15 amino acids. CDR1 and CDR2 from the germline V gene are MDHEN and SYDVKM. CDR3 residues: CASSLPGQGAYEQYF. DNA for the CDR3: TGTGCCAGCAGTTTGCCCGGACAGGGGGCCTACGAGCAGTACTTC. Together with reference TRBV28 and TRBJ2-7, the CDR3 gives the full variable domain: DVKVTQSSRYLVKRTGEKVFLECVQDMDHENMFWYRQDPGLGLRLIYFSYDVKMKEKGDIPEGYSVSREKKERFSLILESASTNQTSMYLCASSLPGQGAYEQYFGPGTRLTVT.

In this sample, this clone turned up once. The chain couples TRBV7-2 to TRBJ1-3; D is possibly TRBD1 (6 bases). The V end was cut by 3 bases, the J end by 2 bases, with 11 bases between. Germline CDR1 and CDR2: SGHTA and FQGNSA. The CDR3 is made up of 15 amino acids. The CDR3 loop is CASSFTGNTGNTIYF. CDR3 nucleotides: TGTGCCAGCAGCTTTACAGGGAATACTGGAAACACCATATATTTT.

This clone was seen a few times. This chain connects TRBV4-1 to TRBJ1-4; D possibly corresponds to TRBD1 (6 bases). Germline V gives CDR1 MGHRA, CDR2 YSYEKL. This CDR3 is 17 amino acids long. V was pared by 0 bases and J by 0 bases, with 11 bases between. The CDR3 reads CASSQDGQLSTNEKLFF. The CDR3 bases are TGCGCCAGCAGCCAAGACGGACAGCTTTCAACTAATGAAAAACTGTTTTTT.

The chain combines TRBV6-6 with TRBJ1-2; 8 bases match TRBD1. V gave up 7 bases and J gave up 6 bases; unmatched junction bases: 7. Germline V gene sequence: CDR1 MNHNY, CDR2 SVGAGI (reference sequence). CDR3 length equals 13 residues. The CDR3 region is CASTRTGNHGYTF. CDR3 in DNA: TGTGCCAGCACCCGGACAGGGAACCATGGCTACACCTTC.

The V call is TRBV4-1, the J call TRBJ2-1, with D possibly TRBD2 on 5 matching bases. Germline-derived CDR1 and CDR2 are MGHRA and YSYEKL. The CDR3 sequence is 15 residues long. V was trimmed by 3 bases and J by 1 base, leaving 10 bases between them. As DNA, the CDR3 is TGCGCCAGCAGCCATGACGGGGTGTCCTACAATGAGCAGTTCTTC. It encodes CASSHDGVSYNEQFF.